This TCR beta chain was found in a study of blood T cell repertoires in COVID-19. As for the study in general: Acute and convalescent COVID-19 specimens originated in the United States, Italy and Spain. PBMCs, B-cell-depleted T cells, or T cells provided the cDNA or gDNA that made up the material.

Authors' processing steps: Amplification from reference gene primers served as the basis for estimated nucleated cell counts. Only in-frame clones appear in the TCRdb table, and some are missing; sequencing was by immunoSEQ multiplex PCR. Clone size and V and J calls were adopted from that table, with D and trimming inferred from the DNA. Here the sample spans some 120,000 clones, 84% being singletons. The CDR3 has 13 amino acids. The germline CDR1 and CDR2 sequences are SGDLS and YYNGEE. Trimming removed 0 bases at V and 6 bases at J, with 9 bases between. The V and J genes are TRBV9 and TRBJ1-1, with D unclear. Specimen: peripheral blood. The TCR comes from a human donor in a cohort sampled during active COVID-19. The DNA for the CDR3 is TGTGCCAGCAGCGTAGTTGGAGCGGCTGAAGCTTTCTTT. Translated: CASSVVGAAEAFF.